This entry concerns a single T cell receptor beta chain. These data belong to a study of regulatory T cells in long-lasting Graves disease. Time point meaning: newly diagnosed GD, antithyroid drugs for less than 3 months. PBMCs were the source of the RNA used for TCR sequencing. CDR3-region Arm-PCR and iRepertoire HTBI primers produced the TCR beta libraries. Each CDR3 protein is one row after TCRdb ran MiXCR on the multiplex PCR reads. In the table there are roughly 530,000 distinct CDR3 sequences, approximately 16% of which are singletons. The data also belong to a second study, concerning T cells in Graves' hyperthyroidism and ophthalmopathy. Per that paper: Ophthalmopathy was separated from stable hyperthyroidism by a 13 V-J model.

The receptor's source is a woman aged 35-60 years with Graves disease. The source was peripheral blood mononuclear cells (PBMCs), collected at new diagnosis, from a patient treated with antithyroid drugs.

CDR3 residues: CSARDFGGEGSYNEQFF. The CDR3 coding sequence is TGCAGTGCTAGAGATTTCGGCGGGGAAGGCTCCTACAATGAGCAGTTCTTC. The chain links TRBV20-1 to TRBJ2-1; the D gene is possibly TRBD2 (6 bases). This CDR3 comprises 17 residues. Trimming took 0 bases from V and 0 from J, leaving 15 bases between them. Germline lookup yields CDR1 DFQATT and CDR2 SNEGSKA (reference sequence).